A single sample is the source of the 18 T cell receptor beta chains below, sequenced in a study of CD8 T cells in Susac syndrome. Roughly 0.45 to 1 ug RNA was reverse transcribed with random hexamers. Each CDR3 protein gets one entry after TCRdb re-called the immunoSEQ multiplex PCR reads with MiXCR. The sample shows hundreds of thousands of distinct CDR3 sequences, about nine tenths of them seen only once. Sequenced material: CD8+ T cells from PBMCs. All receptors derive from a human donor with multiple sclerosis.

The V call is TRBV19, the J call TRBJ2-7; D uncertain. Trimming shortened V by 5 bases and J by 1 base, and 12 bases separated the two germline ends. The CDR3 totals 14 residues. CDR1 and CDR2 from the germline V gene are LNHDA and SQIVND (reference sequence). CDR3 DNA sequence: TGTGCCAGTAGTTGGGGTATACGGTCCTACGAGCAGTACTTC. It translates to CASSWGIRSYEQYF.

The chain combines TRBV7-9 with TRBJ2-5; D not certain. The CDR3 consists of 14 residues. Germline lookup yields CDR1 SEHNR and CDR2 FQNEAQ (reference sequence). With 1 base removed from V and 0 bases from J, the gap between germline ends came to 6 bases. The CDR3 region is CASSLGGHQETQYF. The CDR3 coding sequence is TGTGCCAGCAGCTTAGGCGGACACCAAGAGACCCAGTACTTC. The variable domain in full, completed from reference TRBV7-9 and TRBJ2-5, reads DTGVSQNPRHKITKRGQNVTFRCDPISEHNRLYWYRQTLGQGPEFLTYFQNEAQLEKSRLLSDRFSAERPKGSFSTLEIQRTEQGDSAMYLCASSLGGHQETQYFGPGTRLLVL.

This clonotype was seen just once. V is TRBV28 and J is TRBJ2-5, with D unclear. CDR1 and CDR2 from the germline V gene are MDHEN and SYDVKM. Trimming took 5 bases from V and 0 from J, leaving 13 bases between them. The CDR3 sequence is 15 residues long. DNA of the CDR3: TGTGCCAGCAGTCCCCCACTTTCTCACCAAGAGACCCAGTACTTC. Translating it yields CASSPPLSHQETQYF.

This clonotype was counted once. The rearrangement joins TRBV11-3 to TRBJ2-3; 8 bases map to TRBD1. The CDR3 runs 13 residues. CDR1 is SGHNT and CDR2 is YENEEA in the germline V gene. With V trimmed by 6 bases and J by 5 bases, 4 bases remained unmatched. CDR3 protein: CASSQGAGDTQYF. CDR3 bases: TGTGCCAGCAGTCAGGGGGCCGGAGATACGCAGTATTTT.

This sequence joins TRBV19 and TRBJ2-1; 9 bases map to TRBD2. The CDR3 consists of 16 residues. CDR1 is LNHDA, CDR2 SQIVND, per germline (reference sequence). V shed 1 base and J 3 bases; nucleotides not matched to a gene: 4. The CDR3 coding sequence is TGTGCCAGTAGTATAGCGAGCGGGGGGAACTACAATGAGCAGTTCTTC. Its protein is CASSIASGGNYNEQFF.

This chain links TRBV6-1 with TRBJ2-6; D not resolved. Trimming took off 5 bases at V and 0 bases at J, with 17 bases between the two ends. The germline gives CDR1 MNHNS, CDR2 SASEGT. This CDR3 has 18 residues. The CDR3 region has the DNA TGTGCCAGCAGTAGATCCGGTAACTTTATCTCTGGGGCCAACGTCCTGACTTTC. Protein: CASSRSGNFISGANVLTF.

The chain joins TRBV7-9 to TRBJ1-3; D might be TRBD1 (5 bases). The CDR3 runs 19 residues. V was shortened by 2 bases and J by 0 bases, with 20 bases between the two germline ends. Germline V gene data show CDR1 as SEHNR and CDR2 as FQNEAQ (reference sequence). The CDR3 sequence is CASSLWEVPGLSSGNTIYF. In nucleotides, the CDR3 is TGTGCCAGCAGCTTATGGGAGGTTCCGGGACTCAGCTCTGGAAACACCATATATTTT. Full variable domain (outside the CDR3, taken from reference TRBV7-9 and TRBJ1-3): DTGVSQNPRHKITKRGQNVTFRCDPISEHNRLYWYRQTLGQGPEFLTYFQNEAQLEKSRLLSDRFSAERPKGSFSTLEIQRTEQGDSAMYLCASSLWEVPGLSSGNTIYFGEGSWLTVV.

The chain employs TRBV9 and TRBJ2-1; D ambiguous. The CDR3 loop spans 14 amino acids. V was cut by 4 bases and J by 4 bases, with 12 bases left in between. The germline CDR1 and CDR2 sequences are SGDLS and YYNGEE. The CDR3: CASSPPLKYNEQFF. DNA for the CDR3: TGTGCCAGCAGCCCTCCCCTGAAGTACAATGAGCAGTTCTTC.

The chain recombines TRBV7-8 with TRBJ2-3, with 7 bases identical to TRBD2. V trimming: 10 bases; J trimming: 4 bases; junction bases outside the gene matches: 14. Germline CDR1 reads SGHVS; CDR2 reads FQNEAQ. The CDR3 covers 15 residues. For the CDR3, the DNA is TGTGCCACCAACTCCGGAAGCGGGATGGCAGATACGCAGTATTTT. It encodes CATNSGSGMADTQYF.

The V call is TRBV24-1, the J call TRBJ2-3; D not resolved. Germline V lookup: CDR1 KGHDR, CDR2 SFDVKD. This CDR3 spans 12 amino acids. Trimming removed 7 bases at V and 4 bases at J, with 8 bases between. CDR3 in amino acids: CATRAAPDTQYF. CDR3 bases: TGTGCCACCAGGGCGGCCCCAGATACGCAGTATTTT.

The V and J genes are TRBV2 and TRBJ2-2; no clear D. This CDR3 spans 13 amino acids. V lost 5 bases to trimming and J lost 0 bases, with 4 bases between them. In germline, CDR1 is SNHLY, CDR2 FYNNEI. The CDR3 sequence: CASSPANTGELFF. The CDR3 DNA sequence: TGTGCCAGCAGTCCCGCGAACACCGGGGAGCTGTTTTTT.

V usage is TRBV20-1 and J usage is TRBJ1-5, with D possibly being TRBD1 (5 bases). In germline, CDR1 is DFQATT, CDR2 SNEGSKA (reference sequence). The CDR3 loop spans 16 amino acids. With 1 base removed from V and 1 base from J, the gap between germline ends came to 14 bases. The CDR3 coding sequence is TGCAGTGCTAGAGGAGAGGGGAAAGGGAGCAATCAGCCCCAGCATTTT. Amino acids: CSARGEGKGSNQPQHF.

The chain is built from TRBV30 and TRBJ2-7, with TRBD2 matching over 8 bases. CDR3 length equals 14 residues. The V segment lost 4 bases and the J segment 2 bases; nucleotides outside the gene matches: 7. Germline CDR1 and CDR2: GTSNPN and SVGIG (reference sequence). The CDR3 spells CAWTKAGETYEQYF. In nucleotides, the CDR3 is TGTGCCTGGACGAAAGCGGGAGAGACCTACGAGCAGTACTTC.

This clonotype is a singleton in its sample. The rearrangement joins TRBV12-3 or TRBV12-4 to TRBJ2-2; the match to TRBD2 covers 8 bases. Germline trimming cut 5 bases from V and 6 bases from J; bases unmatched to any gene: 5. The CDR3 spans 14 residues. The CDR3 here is CASSTGTRSGELFF. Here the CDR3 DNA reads TGTGCCAGCAGTACCGGGACTAGGTCCGGGGAGCTGTTTTTT.

The CDR3 protein is CAISESPGGQDLGDTQYF. CDR3 DNA sequence: TGTGCCATCAGTGAGAGTCCCGGGGGGCAGGACCTGGGAGATACGCAGTATTTT. This chain joins TRBV10-3 and TRBJ2-3; tentatively, D is TRBD2 (7 bases). The germline gives CDR1 ENHRY, CDR2 SYGVKD. The V end was cut by 2 bases, the J end by 5 bases, with 23 bases between. This CDR3 is 18 amino acids long.

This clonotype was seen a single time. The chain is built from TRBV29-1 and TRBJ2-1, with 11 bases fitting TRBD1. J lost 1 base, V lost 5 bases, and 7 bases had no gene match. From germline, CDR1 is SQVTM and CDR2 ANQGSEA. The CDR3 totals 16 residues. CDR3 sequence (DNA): TGCAGCGTTACGCCCGGGACAGGGGGGTCCTACAATGAGCAGTTCTTC. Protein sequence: CSVTPGTGGSYNEQFF.

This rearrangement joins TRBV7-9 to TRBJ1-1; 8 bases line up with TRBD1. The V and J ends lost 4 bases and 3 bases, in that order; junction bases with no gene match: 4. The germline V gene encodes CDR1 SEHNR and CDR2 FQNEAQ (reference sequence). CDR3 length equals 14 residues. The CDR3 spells CASSSTGGYTEAFF. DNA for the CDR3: TGTGCCAGCAGCTCTACAGGGGGTTACACTGAAGCTTTCTTT.

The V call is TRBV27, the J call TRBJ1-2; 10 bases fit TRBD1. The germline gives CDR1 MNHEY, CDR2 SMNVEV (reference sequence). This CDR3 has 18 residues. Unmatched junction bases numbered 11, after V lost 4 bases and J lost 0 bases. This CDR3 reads CASSWGPGQGRPNYGYTF. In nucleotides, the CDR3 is TGTGCCAGCAGTTGGGGGCCGGGACAGGGGCGTCCTAACTATGGCTACACCTTC.